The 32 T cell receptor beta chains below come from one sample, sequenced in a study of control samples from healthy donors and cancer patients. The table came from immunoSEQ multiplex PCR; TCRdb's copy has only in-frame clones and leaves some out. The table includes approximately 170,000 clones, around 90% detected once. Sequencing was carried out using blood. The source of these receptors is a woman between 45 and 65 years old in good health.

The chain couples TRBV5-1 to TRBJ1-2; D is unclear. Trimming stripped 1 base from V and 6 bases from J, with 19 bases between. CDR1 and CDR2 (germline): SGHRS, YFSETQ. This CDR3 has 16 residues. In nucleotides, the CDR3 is TGCGCCAGCAGCTTGTTGTTCGGGGATCGCGGGGATGGCTACACCTTC. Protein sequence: CASSLLFGDRGDGYTF.

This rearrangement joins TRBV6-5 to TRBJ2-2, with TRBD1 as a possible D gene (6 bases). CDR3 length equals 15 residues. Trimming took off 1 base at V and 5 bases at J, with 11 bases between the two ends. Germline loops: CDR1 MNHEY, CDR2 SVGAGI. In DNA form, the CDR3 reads TGTGCCAGCAGTTACTTACTACAGGGTACCGGGGAGCTGTTTTTT. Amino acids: CASSYLLQGTGELFF.

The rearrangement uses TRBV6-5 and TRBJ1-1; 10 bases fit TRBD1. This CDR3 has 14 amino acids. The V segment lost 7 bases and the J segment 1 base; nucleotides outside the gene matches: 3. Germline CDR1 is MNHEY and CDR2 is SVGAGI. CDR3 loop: CASIRTGGNTEAFF. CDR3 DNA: TGTGCCAGCATTAGGACAGGGGGGAACACTGAAGCTTTCTTT.

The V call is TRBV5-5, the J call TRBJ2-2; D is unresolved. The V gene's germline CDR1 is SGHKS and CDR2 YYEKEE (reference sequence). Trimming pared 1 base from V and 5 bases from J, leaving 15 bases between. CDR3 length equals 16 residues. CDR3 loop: CASSLTPDLGTGELFF. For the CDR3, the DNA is TGTGCCAGCAGCTTGACACCTGACTTGGGGACCGGGGAGCTGTTTTTT.

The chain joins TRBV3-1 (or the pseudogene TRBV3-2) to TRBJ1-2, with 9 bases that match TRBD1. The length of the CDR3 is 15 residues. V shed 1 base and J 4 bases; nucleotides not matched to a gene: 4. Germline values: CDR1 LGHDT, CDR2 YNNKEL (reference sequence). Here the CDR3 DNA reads TGTGCCAGCAGCCAAGTGGGACAGGGCAGCTATGGCTACACCTTC. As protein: CASSQVGQGSYGYTF.

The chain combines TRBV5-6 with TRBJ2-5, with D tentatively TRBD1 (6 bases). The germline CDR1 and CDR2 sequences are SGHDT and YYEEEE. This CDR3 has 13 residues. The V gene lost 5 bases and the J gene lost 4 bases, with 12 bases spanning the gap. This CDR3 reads CASRLQGRETQYF. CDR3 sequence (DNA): TGTGCCAGCAGGTTACAGGGCAGAGAGACCCAGTACTTC.

Here the CDR3 reads CSVDGNENIQYF. Written as DNA, the CDR3 is TGCAGCGTTGACGGGAATGAAAACATTCAGTACTTC. V gene TRBV29-1 combines with J gene TRBJ2-4; maybe TRBD2 (5 bases). V was shortened by 3 bases and J by 5 bases, with 8 bases between the two germline ends. The CDR3 has 12 residues. Germline V lookup: CDR1 SQVTM, CDR2 ANQGSEA.

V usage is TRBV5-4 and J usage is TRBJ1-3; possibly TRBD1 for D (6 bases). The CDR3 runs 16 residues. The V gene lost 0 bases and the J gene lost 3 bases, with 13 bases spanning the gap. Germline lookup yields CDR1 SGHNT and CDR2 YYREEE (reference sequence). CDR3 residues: CASSLGTVSGGNTIYF. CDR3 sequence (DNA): TGTGCCAGCAGCTTGGGGACAGTCTCTGGTGGAAACACCATATATTTT.

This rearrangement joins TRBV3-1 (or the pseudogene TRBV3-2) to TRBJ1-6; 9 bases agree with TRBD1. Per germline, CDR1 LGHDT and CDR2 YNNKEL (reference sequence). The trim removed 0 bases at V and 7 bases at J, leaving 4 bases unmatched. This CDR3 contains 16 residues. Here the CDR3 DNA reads TGTGCCAGCAGCCAAGATTTGACAGGGGGAAATTCACCCCTCCACTTT. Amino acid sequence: CASSQDLTGGNSPLHF.

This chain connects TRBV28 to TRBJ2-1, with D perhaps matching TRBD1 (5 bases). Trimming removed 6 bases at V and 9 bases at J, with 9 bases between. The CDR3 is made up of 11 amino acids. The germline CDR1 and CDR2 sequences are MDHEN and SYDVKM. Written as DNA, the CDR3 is TGTGCCAGCAGATTAGACAGTGAGCAGTTCTTC. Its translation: CASRLDSEQFF.

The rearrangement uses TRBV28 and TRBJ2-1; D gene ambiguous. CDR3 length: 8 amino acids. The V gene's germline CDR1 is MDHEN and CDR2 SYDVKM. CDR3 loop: CAGNEQFF. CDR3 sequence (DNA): TGTGCGGGCAATGAGCAGTTCTTC.

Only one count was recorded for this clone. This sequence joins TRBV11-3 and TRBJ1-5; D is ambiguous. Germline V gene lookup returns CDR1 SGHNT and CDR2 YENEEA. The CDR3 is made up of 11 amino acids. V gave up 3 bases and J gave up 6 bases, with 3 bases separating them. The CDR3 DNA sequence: TGTGCCAGCAGCTTGGGTCAGCCCCAGCATTTT. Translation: CASSLGQPQHF.

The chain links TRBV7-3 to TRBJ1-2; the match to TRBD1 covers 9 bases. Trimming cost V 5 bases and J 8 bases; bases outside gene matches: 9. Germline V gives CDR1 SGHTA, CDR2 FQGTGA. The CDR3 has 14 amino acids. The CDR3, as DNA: TGTGCCAGCAGCCCCAATGGACAGGGGACCGGCTACACCTTC. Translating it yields CASSPNGQGTGYTF.

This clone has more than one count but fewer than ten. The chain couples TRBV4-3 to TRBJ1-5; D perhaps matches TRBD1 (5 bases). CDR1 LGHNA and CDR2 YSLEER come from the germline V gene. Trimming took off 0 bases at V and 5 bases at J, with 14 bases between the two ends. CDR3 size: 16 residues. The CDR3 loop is CASSQDHATAYQPQHF. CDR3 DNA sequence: TGCGCCAGCAGCCAAGATCATGCGACAGCATATCAGCCCCAGCATTTT.

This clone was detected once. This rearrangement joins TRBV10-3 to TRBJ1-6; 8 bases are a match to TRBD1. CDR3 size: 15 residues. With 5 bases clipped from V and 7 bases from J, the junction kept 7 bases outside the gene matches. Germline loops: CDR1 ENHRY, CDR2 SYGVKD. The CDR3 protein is CAISQGQAWNSPLHF. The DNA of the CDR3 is TGTGCCATCAGTCAGGGACAGGCGTGGAATTCACCCCTCCACTTT.

DNA of the CDR3: TGTGCCAGCTCACCAAGGGCGACTACAGGGGGAGCATCCGAGCAGTACTTC. It codes for CASSPRATTGGASEQYF. V gene TRBV18 combines with J gene TRBJ2-7, with 8 bases aligning to TRBD1. Germline CDR1 is KGHSH and CDR2 is LQKENI. There are 17 residues in the CDR3. V was pared by 2 bases and J by 6 bases, with 15 bases of the junction left unmatched.

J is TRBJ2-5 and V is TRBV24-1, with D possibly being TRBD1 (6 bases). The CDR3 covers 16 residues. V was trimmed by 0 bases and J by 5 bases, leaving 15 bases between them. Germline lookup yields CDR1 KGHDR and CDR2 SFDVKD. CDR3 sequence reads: CATSDLGTLGRETQYF. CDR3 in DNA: TGTGCCACCAGTGATTTGGGGACACTCGGGCGGGAGACCCAGTACTTC.

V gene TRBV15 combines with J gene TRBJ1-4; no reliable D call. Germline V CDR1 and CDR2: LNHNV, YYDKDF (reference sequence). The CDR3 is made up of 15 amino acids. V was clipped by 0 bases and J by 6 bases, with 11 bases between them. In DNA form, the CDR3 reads TGTGCCACCAGCAGAGATGGCCAGAGACATGAAAAACTGTTTTTT. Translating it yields CATSRDGQRHEKLFF. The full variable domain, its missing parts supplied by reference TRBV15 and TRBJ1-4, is DAMVIQNPRYQVTQFGKPVTLSCSQTLNHNVMYWYQQKSSQAPKLLFHYYDKDFNNEADTPDNFQSRRPNTSFCFLDIRSPGLGDTAMYLCATSRDGQRHEKLFFGSGTQLSVL.

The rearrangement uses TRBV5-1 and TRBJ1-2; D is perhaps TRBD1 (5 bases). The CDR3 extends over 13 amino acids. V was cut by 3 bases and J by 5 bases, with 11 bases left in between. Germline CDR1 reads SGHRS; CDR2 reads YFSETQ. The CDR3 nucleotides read TGCGCCAGCAGCTACGACAGAGGGTATGGCTACACCTTC. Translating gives CASSYDRGYGYTF.

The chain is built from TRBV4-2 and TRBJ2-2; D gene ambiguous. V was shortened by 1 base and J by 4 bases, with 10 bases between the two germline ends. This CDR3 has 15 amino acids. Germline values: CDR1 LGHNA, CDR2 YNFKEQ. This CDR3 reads CASSQGTVRTGELFF. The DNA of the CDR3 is TGTGCCAGCAGCCAAGGAACGGTCCGCACCGGGGAGCTGTTTTTT.

The CDR3 sequence: CASSQGFSWGETQYF. The CDR3 coding sequence is TGTGCCAGCAGCCAAGGCTTTTCGTGGGGAGAGACCCAGTACTTC. The chain combines TRBV3-1 (or the pseudogene TRBV3-2) with TRBJ2-5; no clear D gene. The CDR3 is 15 amino acids. Trimming pared 1 base from V and 4 bases from J, leaving 13 bases between. Germline V gene data show CDR1 as LGHDT and CDR2 as YNNKEL (reference sequence).

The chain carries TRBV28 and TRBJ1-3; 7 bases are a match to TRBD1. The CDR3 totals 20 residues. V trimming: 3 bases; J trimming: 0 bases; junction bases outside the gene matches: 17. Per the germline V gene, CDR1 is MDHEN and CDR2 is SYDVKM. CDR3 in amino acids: CASSFLTPMTGKSSGNTIYF. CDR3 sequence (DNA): TGTGCCAGCAGTTTCCTCACCCCCATGACAGGGAAGAGCTCTGGAAACACCATATATTTT. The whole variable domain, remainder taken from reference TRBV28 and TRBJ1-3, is DVKVTQSSRYLVKRTGEKVFLECVQDMDHENMFWYRQDPGLGLRLIYFSYDVKMKEKGDIPEGYSVSREKKERFSLILESASTNQTSMYLCASSFLTPMTGKSSGNTIYFGEGSWLTVV.

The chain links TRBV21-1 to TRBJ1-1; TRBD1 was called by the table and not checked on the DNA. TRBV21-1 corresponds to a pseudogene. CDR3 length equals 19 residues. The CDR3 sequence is CASVRRDDRGAPMNTEAFF. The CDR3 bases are TGTGCCAGCGTCCGAAGGGATGACAGGGGTGCTCCTATGAACACTGAAGCTTTCTTT.

The CDR3 DNA reads TGCGCCAGCAGCCCCTTGGGGACTGAAGCTTTCTTT. Amino acid sequence: CASSPLGTEAFF. The V and J genes are TRBV5-1 and TRBJ1-1; D is undetermined. The ends were cut back, 4 bases at V and 5 bases at J, with 9 bases in the middle. Germline V lookup: CDR1 SGHRS, CDR2 YFSETQ. The CDR3 loop spans 12 amino acids.

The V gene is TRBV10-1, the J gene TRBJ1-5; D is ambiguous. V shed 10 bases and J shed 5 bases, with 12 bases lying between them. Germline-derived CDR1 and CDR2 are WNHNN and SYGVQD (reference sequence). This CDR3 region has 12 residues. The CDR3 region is CAKTCPDQPQHF. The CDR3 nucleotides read TGCGCCAAGACGTGCCCCGATCAGCCCCAGCATTTT.

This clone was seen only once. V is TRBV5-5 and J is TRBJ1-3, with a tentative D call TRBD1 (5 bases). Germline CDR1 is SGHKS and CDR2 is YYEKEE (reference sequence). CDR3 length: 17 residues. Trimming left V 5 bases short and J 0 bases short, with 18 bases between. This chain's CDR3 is CASRDTTTFGSGNTIYF. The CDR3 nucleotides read TGTGCCAGCAGGGACACCACCACGTTTGGCTCTGGAAACACCATATATTTT.

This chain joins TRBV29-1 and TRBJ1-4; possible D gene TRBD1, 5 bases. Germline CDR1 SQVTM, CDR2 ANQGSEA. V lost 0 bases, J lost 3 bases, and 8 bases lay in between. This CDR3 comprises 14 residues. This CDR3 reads CSVEEGVSNEKLFF. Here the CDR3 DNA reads TGCAGCGTTGAAGAGGGGGTGTCTAATGAAAAACTGTTTTTT. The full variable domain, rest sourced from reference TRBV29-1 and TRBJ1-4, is SAVISQKPSRDICQRGTSLTIQCQVDSQVTMMFWYRQQPGQSLTLIATANQGSEATYESGFVIDKFPISRPNLTFSTLTVSNMSPEDSSIYLCSVEEGVSNEKLFFGSGTQLSVL.

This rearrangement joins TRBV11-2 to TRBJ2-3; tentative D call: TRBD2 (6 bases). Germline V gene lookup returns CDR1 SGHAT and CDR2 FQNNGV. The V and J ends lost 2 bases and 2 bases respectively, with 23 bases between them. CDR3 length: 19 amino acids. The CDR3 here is CASSLRLARRGFVTDTQYF. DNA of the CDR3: TGTGCCAGCAGCTTAAGGCTAGCGCGAAGGGGATTTGTCACAGATACGCAGTATTTT.

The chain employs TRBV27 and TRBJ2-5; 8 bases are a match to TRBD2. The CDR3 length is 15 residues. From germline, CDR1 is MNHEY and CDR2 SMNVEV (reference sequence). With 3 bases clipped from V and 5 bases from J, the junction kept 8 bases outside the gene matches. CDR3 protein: CASSFGGASGETQYF. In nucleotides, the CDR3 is TGTGCCAGCAGTTTCGGGGGGGCTAGTGGGGAGACCCAGTACTTC.

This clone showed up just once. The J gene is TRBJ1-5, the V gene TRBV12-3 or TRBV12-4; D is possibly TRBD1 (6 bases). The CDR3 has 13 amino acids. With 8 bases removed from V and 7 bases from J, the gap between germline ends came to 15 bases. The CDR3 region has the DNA TGTGCCAGCGGGACATCTGGCGAACAGCCCCAGCATTTT. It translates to CASGTSGEQPQHF.

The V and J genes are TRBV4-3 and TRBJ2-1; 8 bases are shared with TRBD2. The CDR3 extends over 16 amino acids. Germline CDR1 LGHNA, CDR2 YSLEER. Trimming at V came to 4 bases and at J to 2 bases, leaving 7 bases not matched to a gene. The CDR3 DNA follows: TGCGCCAGCAGCCCGACCCCGGGGGGGCCCTACAATGAGCAGTTCTTC. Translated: CASSPTPGGPYNEQFF.

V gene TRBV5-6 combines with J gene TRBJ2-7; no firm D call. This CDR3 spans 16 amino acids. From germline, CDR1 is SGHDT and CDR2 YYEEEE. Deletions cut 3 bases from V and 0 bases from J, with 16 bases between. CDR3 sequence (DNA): TGTGCCAGCAGCTCCTACGGTGGCCATAGCTCCTACGAGCAGTACTTC. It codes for CASSSYGGHSSYEQYF. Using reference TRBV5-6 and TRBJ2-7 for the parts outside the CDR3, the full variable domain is DAGVTQSPTHLIKTRGQQVTLRCSPKSGHDTVSWYQQALGQGPQFIFQYYEEEERQRGNFPDRFSGHQFPNYSSELNVNALLLGDSALYLCASSSYGGHSSYEQYFGPGTRLTVT.